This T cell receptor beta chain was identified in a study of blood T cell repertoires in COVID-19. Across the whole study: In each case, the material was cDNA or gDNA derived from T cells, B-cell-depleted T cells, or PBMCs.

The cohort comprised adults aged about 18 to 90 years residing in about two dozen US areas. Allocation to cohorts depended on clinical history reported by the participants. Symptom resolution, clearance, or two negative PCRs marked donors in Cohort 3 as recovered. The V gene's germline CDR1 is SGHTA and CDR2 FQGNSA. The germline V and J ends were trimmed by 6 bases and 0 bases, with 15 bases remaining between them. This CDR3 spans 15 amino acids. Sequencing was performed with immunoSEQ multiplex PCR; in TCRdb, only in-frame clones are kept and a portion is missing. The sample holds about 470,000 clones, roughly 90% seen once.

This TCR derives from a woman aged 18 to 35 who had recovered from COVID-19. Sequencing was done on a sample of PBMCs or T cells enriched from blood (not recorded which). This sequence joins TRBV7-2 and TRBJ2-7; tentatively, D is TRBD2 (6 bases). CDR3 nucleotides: TGTGCCAGCAGTTCGTGGGACTCTAGCTCCTACGAGCAGTACTTC. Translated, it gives CASSSWDSSSYEQYF.